These 6 T cell receptor beta chains were sequenced from one sample in a study of blood T cells in healthy people across ages. The authors ran a second PCR of roughly 6 to 12 cycles using a sample-barcoded 5' primer and a J-beta primer mix. TCRdb independently ran MiXCR on the 5' RACE reads; one entry per CDR3 protein. The repertoire consists of some 700,000 distinct CDR3 sequences, with around 40% occurring once and the leading ten covering under 25%. Sequences were obtained from blood. The receptors were gathered from an older woman in good health.

V and J are TRBV12-3 or TRBV12-4 and TRBJ1-1; D uncertain. The CDR3 covers 13 residues. The germline V and J ends were trimmed by 6 bases and 3 bases, with 11 bases remaining between them. The CDR3 sequence: CASRTKMHTEAFF. CDR3 coding DNA: TGTGCCAGCAGGACAAAGATGCACACTGAAGCTTTCTTT.

This clonotype was counted ten times or more. V and J are TRBV12-3 or TRBV12-4 and TRBJ2-5, with 12 bases that match TRBD2. The CDR3 is 14 amino acids. Trimming at V came to 5 bases and at J to 3 bases, leaving 1 base not matched to a gene. The CDR3 protein is CASSRTSGEETQYF. DNA for the CDR3: TGTGCCAGCAGTCGGACTAGCGGGGAAGAGACCCAGTACTTC.

CDR3 protein: CASSHGGQDTLYEQYF. In DNA form, the CDR3 reads TGTGCCAGCAGCCACGGGGGGCAGGACACTCTCTACGAGCAGTACTTC. The rearrangement joins TRBV12-3 or TRBV12-4 to TRBJ2-7, with D perhaps TRBD2 (7 bases). The ends were cut back, 6 bases at V and 3 bases at J, with 21 bases in the middle. The CDR3 is 16 amino acids.

This clonotype has more than one count but fewer than ten. This chain links TRBV20-1 with TRBJ2-3; TRBD1 or TRBD2 may be the D gene (5 bases each). CDR3 size: 17 residues. V gave up 5 bases and J gave up 4 bases, with 25 bases separating them. The germline gives CDR1 DFQATT, CDR2 SNEGSKA (reference sequence). CDR3 region: CSAHWGVGGEGADTQYF. Here the CDR3 DNA reads TGCAGTGCTCACTGGGGCGTTGGGGGAGAGGGCGCAGATACGCAGTATTTT.

This clonotype was detected ten times or more. The chain uses TRBV7-2 and TRBJ2-7; D call uncertain. Trimming removed 1 base at V and 6 bases at J, with 13 bases between. Germline V CDR1 and CDR2: SGHTA, FQGNSA. The CDR3 consists of 14 residues. The chain's CDR3 is CASSLVGMLSEQYF. The CDR3 DNA is TGTGCCAGCAGCTTAGTCGGAATGTTATCCGAGCAGTACTTC.

In this sample, this clonotype turned up a few times. The chain links TRBV7-2 to TRBJ1-1; D is perhaps TRBD1 (5 bases). The V end was cut by 5 bases, the J end by 0 bases, with 10 bases between. Germline CDR1 and CDR2: SGHTA and FQGNSA. CDR3 length equals 14 residues. CDR3 coding DNA: TGTGCCAGCAGCCTGACAGTAATGAACACTGAAGCTTTCTTT. This codes for CASSLTVMNTEAFF. Variable domain in full (rest from reference TRBV7-2 and TRBJ1-1): GAGVSQSPSNKVTEKGKDVELRCDPISGHTALYWYRQSLGQGLEFLIYFQGNSAPDKSGLPSDRFSAERTGGSVSTLTIQRTQQEDSAVYLCASSLTVMNTEAFFGQGTRLTVV.